A selection of T cell receptor beta chains follows, all from one sample in a study of T cell responses to AZD1222 COVID-19 vaccine. The table came from immunoSEQ multiplex PCR; TCRdb's copy has only in-frame clones and leaves some out. The sample records tens of thousands of clones, roughly 90% being singletons. Here the sequenced sample was peripheral blood, taken 28 days after the second AZD1222 dose. These receptors originate from an adult who received the AZD1222 COVID-19 vaccine. Both conserved end residues are part of each CDR3. The order of the fields is V gene, CDR3 length, J gene, clone size, D gene, CDR3 protein, CDR3 DNA. A D gene is named only where the DNA matches it firmly. Clone size appears in some rows only: once, few, many, or a class for an expanded clone.

v_call: TRBV7-2; cdr3_length: 14; j_call: TRBJ2-2; clone_size: -; d_call: -; cdr3_aa: CASSLTQSTGELFF; cdr3_nt: TGTGCCAGCAGCTTAACCCAGTCCACCGGGGAGCTGTTTTTT
v_call: TRBV3-1/TRBV3-2; cdr3_length: 15; j_call: TRBJ1-4; clone_size: once; d_call: -; cdr3_aa: CASSLPQGTNEKLFF; cdr3_nt: TGTGCCAGCAGCCTGCCACAAGGAACTAATGAAAAACTGTTTTTT
v_call: TRBV12-5; cdr3_length: 14; j_call: TRBJ1-1; clone_size: -; d_call: TRBD1; cdr3_aa: CASADRVMNTEAFF; cdr3_nt: TGTGCTAGTGCCGACAGGGTTATGAACACTGAAGCTTTCTTT
v_call: TRBV10-2; cdr3_length: 14; j_call: TRBJ1-4; clone_size: -; d_call: TRBD1; cdr3_aa: CAANLGQGNEKLFF; cdr3_nt: TGCGCCGCCAATCTGGGACAGGGGAATGAAAAACTGTTTTTT
v_call: TRBV7-6; cdr3_length: 14; j_call: TRBJ1-1; clone_size: -; d_call: TRBD1; cdr3_aa: CASSGTGGYTEAFF; cdr3_nt: TGTGCCAGCAGCGGAACAGGGGGCTACACTGAAGCTTTCTTT
v_call: TRBV19; cdr3_length: 15; j_call: TRBJ1-5; clone_size: -; d_call: TRBD1; cdr3_aa: CASSRIDRGAQPQHF; cdr3_nt: TGTGCCAGTAGTAGGATTGACAGGGGGGCTCAGCCCCAGCATTTT
v_call: TRBV4-1; cdr3_length: 15; j_call: TRBJ1-4; clone_size: -; d_call: TRBD1; cdr3_aa: CASSLRTGDSEKLFF; cdr3_nt: TGCGCCAGCAGCCTGCGGACAGGAGACTCTGAAAAACTGTTTTTT
v_call: TRBV10-3; cdr3_length: 12; j_call: TRBJ2-2; clone_size: -; d_call: -; cdr3_aa: CAMGPNTGELFF; cdr3_nt: TGTGCCATGGGCCCGAACACCGGGGAGCTGTTTTTT
v_call: TRBV3-1/TRBV3-2; cdr3_length: 12; j_call: TRBJ2-3; clone_size: once; d_call: -; cdr3_aa: CASSYGGDTQYF; cdr3_nt: TGTGCCAGCAGCTATGGGGGAGATACGCAGTATTTT
v_call: TRBV21-1; cdr3_length: 15; j_call: TRBJ1-2; clone_size: -; d_call: -; cdr3_aa: CASSKGAISSYGYTF; cdr3_nt: TGTGCCAGCAGCAAAGGAGCCATTTCCTCATATGGCTACACCTTC
v_call: TRBV10-3; cdr3_length: 14; j_call: TRBJ2-5; clone_size: once; d_call: TRBD1; cdr3_aa: CAIGRTGPRETQYF; cdr3_nt: TGTGCCATCGGCCGGACAGGGCCGCGGGAGACCCAGTACTTC
v_call: TRBV6-5; cdr3_length: 15; j_call: TRBJ2-6; clone_size: -; d_call: -; cdr3_aa: CASSPGGAGANVLTF; cdr3_nt: TGTGCCAGCAGCCCAGGGGGGGCTGGGGCCAACGTCCTGACTTTC
v_call: TRBV7-2; cdr3_length: 15; j_call: TRBJ2-3; clone_size: -; d_call: TRBD2; cdr3_aa: CASSLSGRGTDTQYF; cdr3_nt: TGTGCCAGCAGCCTTAGCGGGAGAGGCACAGATACGCAGTATTTT
v_call: TRBV28; cdr3_length: 15; j_call: TRBJ2-1; clone_size: -; d_call: -; cdr3_aa: CATSFLATGYNEQFF; cdr3_nt: TGTGCCACCTCCTTCCTAGCGACCGGCTACAATGAGCAGTTCTTC
v_call: TRBV6-5; cdr3_length: 13; j_call: TRBJ2-7; clone_size: -; d_call: -; cdr3_aa: CASRRRDGFEQYF; cdr3_nt: TGTGCCAGCAGGCGCAGGGATGGTTTCGAGCAGTACTTC
v_call: TRBV19; cdr3_length: 14; j_call: TRBJ2-7; clone_size: -; d_call: -; cdr3_aa: CATSLDFLTYEQYF; cdr3_nt: TGTGCAACAAGCCTGGACTTTTTAACCTACGAGCAGTACTTC
v_call: TRBV19; cdr3_length: 15; j_call: TRBJ1-1; clone_size: -; d_call: TRBD1; cdr3_aa: CASRPTGGQNTEAFF; cdr3_nt: TGTGCCAGTAGACCGACAGGGGGCCAGAACACTGAAGCTTTCTTT
v_call: TRBV19; cdr3_length: 13; j_call: TRBJ2-7; clone_size: -; d_call: -; cdr3_aa: CASSKEGLYEQYF; cdr3_nt: TGTGCCAGTAGTAAGGAGGGCCTCTACGAGCAGTACTTC
v_call: TRBV28; cdr3_length: 14; j_call: TRBJ2-1; clone_size: -; d_call: -; cdr3_aa: CASPPSPLYNEQFF; cdr3_nt: TGTGCCAGCCCCCCCTCCCCCCTCTACAATGAGCAGTTCTTC
v_call: TRBV3-1/TRBV3-2; cdr3_length: 16; j_call: TRBJ2-3; clone_size: once; d_call: TRBD1; cdr3_aa: CASSQESRDRDDTQYF; cdr3_nt: TGTGCCAGCAGCCAAGAATCACGGGACAGGGATGATACGCAGTATTTT
v_call: TRBV28; cdr3_length: 14; j_call: TRBJ1-4; clone_size: once; d_call: -; cdr3_aa: CASSLPTRPGSIVF; cdr3_nt: TGTGCCAGCAGCCTCCCAACGAGGCCGGGATCAATAGTTTTT
v_call: TRBV5-1; cdr3_length: 17; j_call: TRBJ1-3; clone_size: -; d_call: -; cdr3_aa: CASSLGGVGYSGNTIYF; cdr3_nt: TGCGCCAGCAGCTTGGGAGGGGTTGGTTACTCTGGAAACACCATATATTTT
v_call: TRBV19; cdr3_length: 13; j_call: TRBJ1-1; clone_size: -; d_call: -; cdr3_aa: CASLALMNTEAFF; cdr3_nt: TGTGCCAGTCTTGCACTTATGAACACTGAAGCTTTCTTT
v_call: TRBV24-1; cdr3_length: 14; j_call: TRBJ1-5; clone_size: -; d_call: -; cdr3_aa: CATSGWGASQPQHF; cdr3_nt: TGTGCCACCAGTGGTTGGGGGGCGAGTCAGCCCCAGCATTTT
v_call: TRBV7-9; cdr3_length: 14; j_call: TRBJ1-3; clone_size: -; d_call: -; cdr3_aa: CASSPPGAGNTIYF; cdr3_nt: TGTGCCAGCAGCCCCCCTGGGGCGGGAAACACCATATATTTT
v_call: TRBV11-2; cdr3_length: 15; j_call: TRBJ2-2; clone_size: -; d_call: -; cdr3_aa: CASSFYRVGTGELFF; cdr3_nt: TGTGCCAGCAGCTTCTACAGGGTGGGCACCGGGGAGCTGTTTTTT
v_call: TRBV19; cdr3_length: 13; j_call: TRBJ1-2; clone_size: -; d_call: TRBD1; cdr3_aa: CASSVGQMYGYTF; cdr3_nt: TGTGCCAGTAGTGTGGGACAGATGTATGGCTACACCTTC
v_call: TRBV7-2; cdr3_length: 14; j_call: TRBJ2-7; clone_size: -; d_call: -; cdr3_aa: CASGKQQGPYEQYF; cdr3_nt: TGTGCCAGCGGCAAGCAGCAAGGGCCCTACGAGCAGTACTTC
v_call: TRBV12-3/TRBV12-4; cdr3_length: 13; j_call: TRBJ1-1; clone_size: -; d_call: -; cdr3_aa: CASSLQVNTEAFF; cdr3_nt: TGTGCCAGCAGTTTACAGGTGAACACTGAAGCTTTCTTT
v_call: TRBV6-5; cdr3_length: 12; j_call: TRBJ1-1; clone_size: once; d_call: -; cdr3_aa: CASSYSRQGAFF; cdr3_nt: TGTGCCAGCAGTTACTCGCGGCAAGGAGCTTTCTTT
v_call: TRBV5-1; cdr3_length: 20; j_call: TRBJ2-5; clone_size: -; d_call: TRBD2; cdr3_aa: CASSFPPGLAGGPNQETQYF; cdr3_nt: TGCGCCAGCAGCTTTCCGCCGGGACTAGCGGGAGGACCGAACCAAGAGACCCAGTACTTC
v_call: TRBV29-1; cdr3_length: 12; j_call: TRBJ2-3; clone_size: -; d_call: TRBD1; cdr3_aa: CSGDSLTDTQYF; cdr3_nt: TGCAGCGGGGACAGTCTCACAGATACGCAGTATTTT
v_call: TRBV24-1; cdr3_length: 14; j_call: TRBJ1-1; clone_size: -; d_call: -; cdr3_aa: CATSASGQVTEAFF; cdr3_nt: TGTGCCACCAGTGCCTCGGGGCAGGTCACTGAAGCTTTCTTT
v_call: TRBV30; cdr3_length: 14; j_call: TRBJ1-5; clone_size: -; d_call: -; cdr3_aa: CAWSVGRINQPQHF; cdr3_nt: TGTGCCTGGAGTGTAGGACGGATCAATCAGCCCCAGCATTTT
v_call: TRBV7-3; cdr3_length: 16; j_call: TRBJ2-1; clone_size: few; d_call: TRBD1; cdr3_aa: CASSTGPGTVYNEQFF; cdr3_nt: TGTGCCAGCAGCACCGGGCCCGGGACAGTATACAATGAGCAGTTCTTC
v_call: TRBV2; cdr3_length: 15; j_call: TRBJ1-5; clone_size: -; d_call: -; cdr3_aa: CASRDGAASNQPQHF; cdr3_nt: TGTGCCAGCAGGGACGGGGCCGCTAGCAATCAGCCCCAGCATTTT
v_call: TRBV5-4; cdr3_length: 15; j_call: TRBJ2-6; clone_size: once; d_call: TRBD1; cdr3_aa: CASSLGQGGANVLTF; cdr3_nt: TGTGCCAGCAGCTTGGGACAGGGTGGGGCCAACGTCCTGACTTTC
v_call: TRBV6-5; cdr3_length: 13; j_call: TRBJ1-4; clone_size: -; d_call: -; cdr3_aa: CASSYGYSEKLFF; cdr3_nt: TGTGCCAGCAGTTATGGGTATTCTGAAAAACTGTTTTTT
v_call: TRBV11-2; cdr3_length: 14; j_call: TRBJ2-5; clone_size: -; d_call: -; cdr3_aa: CASSLIEAVGEKYF; cdr3_nt: TGTGCCAGCAGCTTAATCGAAGCGGTCGGAGAGAAGTACTTC
v_call: TRBV3-1/TRBV3-2; cdr3_length: 15; j_call: TRBJ2-3; clone_size: -; d_call: -; cdr3_aa: CASTGRGARADTQYF; cdr3_nt: TGTGCCAGCACTGGGAGGGGGGCGCGTGCAGATACGCAGTATTTT
v_call: TRBV2; cdr3_length: 14; j_call: TRBJ2-3; clone_size: -; d_call: -; cdr3_aa: CASSEREGTDTQYF; cdr3_nt: TGTGCCAGCAGTGAACGGGAAGGCACAGATACGCAGTATTTT
v_call: TRBV3-1/TRBV3-2; cdr3_length: 14; j_call: TRBJ2-7; clone_size: few; d_call: -; cdr3_aa: CASSYETSSNEQYF; cdr3_nt: TGTGCCAGCAGCTACGAAACTAGCTCCAACGAGCAGTACTTC
v_call: TRBV20-1; cdr3_length: 12; j_call: TRBJ1-2; clone_size: -; d_call: -; cdr3_aa: CSASAGDYGYTF; cdr3_nt: TGCAGTGCTAGTGCAGGGGACTATGGCTACACCTTC
v_call: TRBV14; cdr3_length: 15; j_call: TRBJ2-7; clone_size: -; d_call: TRBD1; cdr3_aa: CASSRRDRNSGEQYF; cdr3_nt: TGTGCCAGCAGCCGCAGGGACAGGAACAGCGGCGAGCAGTACTTC
v_call: TRBV5-1; cdr3_length: 17; j_call: TRBJ2-1; clone_size: -; d_call: -; cdr3_aa: CASSFSWAGSSYNEQFF; cdr3_nt: TGCGCCAGCAGCTTCTCTTGGGCGGGGAGCTCCTACAATGAGCAGTTCTTC